The 10 T cell receptor beta chains listed next were all sequenced from one sample in a study of T-cell reconstitution after alpha-beta-depleted transplantation in children. Construction of the TCRbeta library involved unique molecular identifiers. TCRdb passed the PCR reads through MiXCR, listing each CDR3 protein once. The table has approximately 390,000 distinct CDR3 sequences, 11% seen once. The material sequenced was PBMCs from the stem cell graft donor, taken from the stem cell graft. These receptors originate from a human donor who donated a stem cell graft to a child with acute myeloid leukemia.

This clonotype was seen more than once but under ten times. V usage is TRBV12-3 or TRBV12-4 and J usage is TRBJ2-5; D may be TRBD1 (5 bases). V was pared by 8 bases and J by 2 bases, with 18 bases between. The length of the CDR3 is 15 residues. The CDR3 is CASVSTGTGQETQYF. Written as DNA, the CDR3 is TGTGCCAGCGTTTCGACGGGCACAGGACAAGAGACCCAGTACTTC.

This clonotype has at least ten counts. The rearrangement links TRBV20-1 to TRBJ2-7; D uncertain. There are 14 residues in the CDR3. Germline lookup yields CDR1 DFQATT and CDR2 SNEGSKA (reference sequence). The V and J ends lost 3 bases and 0 bases respectively, with 12 bases between them. The CDR3 region is CSASAGGSSYEQYF. The CDR3 DNA is TGCAGTGCTAGTGCTGGCGGCAGCTCCTACGAGCAGTACTTC.

In this sample, this clonotype turned up many times. The chain recombines TRBV7-3 with TRBJ2-2, with 7 bases matching TRBD2. This CDR3 comprises 18 residues. CDR1 SGHTA and CDR2 FQGTGA come from the germline V gene. The ends lost 2 bases at V and 4 bases at J; junction bases unmatched: 13. The CDR3 sequence: CASSLEPAGPTFTGELFF. CDR3 DNA: TGTGCCAGCAGCTTAGAACCAGCGGGGCCCACGTTCACCGGGGAGCTGTTTTTT.

This clonotype came up a few times. For the CDR3, the DNA is TGTGCCAGCAGTTACGGAGGTACCTACGAGCAGTACGTC. Encoded protein: CASSYGGTYEQYV. The chain couples TRBV6-6 to TRBJ2-7; weak D call: TRBD2 (5 bases). The germline gives CDR1 MNHNY, CDR2 SVGAGI (reference sequence). V lost 2 bases and J lost 2, with 7 bases in between. The CDR3 loop spans 13 amino acids.

The rearrangement links TRBV6-2 or TRBV6-3 to TRBJ1-5, with TRBD1 matching 8 bases. J lost 6 bases, V lost 6 bases, and 19 bases had no gene match. The CDR3 has 18 amino acids. CDR1 and CDR2 from the germline V gene are MNHEY and SVGEGT. The CDR3 bases are TGTGCCAGCAGAACCCTCAAAGAAGGTCAGGGGGCGACTCAGCCCCAGCATTTT. It translates to CASRTLKEGQGATQPQHF.

This clonotype was seen more than once but under ten times. The chain joins TRBV10-1 to TRBJ1-5; perhaps TRBD1 as D (5 bases). V was clipped by 3 bases and J by 7 bases, with 10 bases between them. CDR3 size: 13 residues. From germline, CDR1 is WNHNN and CDR2 SYGVQD (reference sequence). The CDR3 DNA reads TGCGCCAGCAGTGATCGGGGGGAACAGCCCCAGCATTTT. Amino acids: CASSDRGEQPQHF.

This clonotype has just a few counts. The J gene is TRBJ2-3, the V gene TRBV20-1; D is possibly TRBD2 (6 bases). The germline gives CDR1 DFQATT, CDR2 SNEGSKA (reference sequence). This CDR3 has 15 amino acids. Trimming left V 5 bases short and J 3 bases short, with 18 bases between. This CDR3 is CSAASGAGLTDTQYF. CDR3 sequence (DNA): TGCAGTGCTGCCTCCGGGGCGGGATTAACAGATACGCAGTATTTT.

Many counts were recorded for this clonotype. The chain carries TRBV25-1 and TRBJ2-5; D remains unclear. In germline, CDR1 is MGHDK, CDR2 SYGVNS. The germline V and J ends were trimmed by 1 base and 2 bases, with 11 bases remaining between them. The CDR3 has 15 residues. This CDR3 reads CASSESRRIQETQYF. DNA of the CDR3: TGTGCCAGCAGTGAATCTCGCAGGATTCAAGAGACCCAGTACTTC.

V is TRBV29-1 and J is TRBJ2-5; D may be TRBD2 (7 bases). This CDR3 region has 12 residues. CDR1 is SQVTM and CDR2 is ANQGSEA in the germline V gene. CDR3 sequence: CTAGAGQETQYF. The CDR3 bases are TGCACGGCGGGGGCAGGCCAAGAGACCCAGTACTTC.

This chain connects TRBV3-1 to TRBJ2-2, with 7 bases matching TRBD1. The CDR3 runs to 13 residues. Germline values: CDR1 LGHDT, CDR2 YNNKEL (reference sequence). The junction had 3 bases not matched to a gene; V was cut back by 4 bases and J by 7 bases. The CDR3: CASSPGQFGELFF. CDR3 nucleotides: TGTGCCAGCAGCCCGGGACAGTTCGGGGAGCTGTTTTTT.